This T cell receptor beta chain derives from a study of response to subunit inactivated influenza vaccine. The study, taken as a whole, reports: Only a handful of new T cells, the authors suggested, are recruited with each seasonal influenza vaccination.

This clonotype was seen only a few times. The antigen is not known. CDR3 length: 17 amino acids. Germline trimming cut 4 bases from V and 5 bases from J; bases unmatched to any gene: 9. Germline CDR1 and CDR2: LGHDT and YNNKEL (reference sequence). TCRdb processed the RT-PCR reads anew with MiXCR; each CDR3 protein has one entry. Of fewer than 750,000 distinct CDR3 sequences listed, 13% to 15% are singletons. The sequencing used PBMCs from blood, collected 11 to 12 days after vaccination. The source of this sequence is a man between 50 and 59 years old who received an inactivated influenza vaccine. The rearrangement joins TRBV3-1 to TRBJ2-5, with 14 bases identical to TRBD2. This CDR3 reads CASSRGLAGATVETQYF. The CDR3 DNA is TGTGCCAGCAGCCGGGGACTAGCGGGAGCTACGGTGGAGACCCAGTACTTC.